This T cell receptor (beta chain) stems from a study of blood T cell repertoires in COVID-19. Whole-study context: Samples representing acute and convalescent COVID-19 were sourced from the United States, Italy and Spain. Sources were T cells, B-cell-depleted T cells, or PBMCs; the material itself was cDNA or gDNA.

Repertoires were generated with immunoSEQ multiplex PCR, while TCRdb's copy carries only in-frame clones and drops some. Found here are approximately 460,000 clones, 89% of them singletons; the top ten hold roughly 1%. CDR1 is LGHDT and CDR2 is YNNKEL in the germline V gene (reference sequence). This CDR3 comprises 15 residues. V dropped 0 bases and J dropped 7 bases, with 14 bases sitting between them. This sequence originates from a man between 18 and 35 years old with COVID-19, enrolled during active disease. The J gene is TRBJ2-3, the V gene TRBV3-1 (or the pseudogene TRBV3-2); no clear D. Input material: peripheral blood. The CDR3 sequence is CASSQEAVPQNTQYF. The CDR3 DNA reads as TGTGCCAGCAGCCAAGAGGCTGTCCCGCAGAATACGCAGTATTTT.